This entry features one TCR beta chain sequence. What it binds is unknown. The junction does not match germline at one end; this may be a read error. CDR3 length: 15 residues. Looked up from germline, CDR1 is SSHAT and CDR2 is FNYEAQ (reference sequence). This sample was taken from a study of CD8+CD57+ T cells in acquired aplastic anemia. Study details: Across the sorted CD4+ and CD8+ cells, DNA amounts averaged about 3.1 ug.

Genomic DNA provided the template from which TCR beta VDJ and CDR3 profiles were obtained. From the reads, TCRdb called clonotypes with MiXCR, one entry per CDR3 protein. The table has under 500,000 distinct CDR3 sequences, around 30% seen once. Points from the study as a whole: Researchers report that around 30 CD8+ CDR3 sequences appeared in both patients and controls.

Those patients picked for sequencing had displayed CD8+CD57+ cell expansion on flow cytometry. All patients had severe acquired aplastic anemia. All patients were therapy-naive when blood was sampled. Material: sorted CD4+, CD8+, or CD8+CD57+ T cells (not recorded which) from PBMCs. The TCR comes from a human donor with aplastic anemia. This sequence joins TRBV7-7 and TRBJ2-1; 8 nucleotides match TRBD2. CDR3 coding DNA: TGTGCTAGCAGCTCGCCTAGCGGGCGGTACAATGAGCAGTTCTTC. Translated, it gives CASSSPSGRYNEQFF.